These 18 T cell receptor beta chains were all obtained from the same sample, sequenced in a study of regulatory T cells in long-lasting Graves disease. CDR3 regions were amplified by Arm-PCR using iRepertoire HTBI primers to build TCR beta libraries. TCRdb analysed the multiplex PCR reads with MiXCR anew, one entry per CDR3 protein. The sample comprises about 380,000 distinct CDR3 sequences, roughly 16% of which are singletons, and over 20% rests with the top ten. Time point here: newly diagnosed GD, antithyroid drugs for less than 3 months. The TCR library was made from RNA that had been extracted from PBMCs in TRIzol. The sequencing here drew on peripheral blood mononuclear cells (PBMCs), taken at new diagnosis, from a patient treated with antithyroid drugs. The origin of the receptors is a female donor with Graves disease.

This clonotype was counted many times. A read error may produce the germline difference seen at one junction end. This chain connects TRBV6-5 to TRBJ1-3; the D is unclear. This CDR3 spans 16 amino acids. Germline V gene sequence: CDR1 MNHEY, CDR2 SVGAGI. The CDR3 loop is CASSFNMPSAGTTIYF. The CDR3 nucleotides read TGTGCCAGCAGTTTCAACATGCCCTCGGCTGGAACCACCATATATTTT.

CDR3 in amino acids: CAAGGNGEKLFF. In DNA, the CDR3 is TGTGCCGCGGGGGGGAATGGGGAAAAACTGTTTTTT. The genes are TRBV10-3 and TRBJ1-4; a weak D match, TRBD1 (5 bases). The germline gives CDR1 ENHRY, CDR2 SYGVKD. Trimming stripped 11 bases from V and 8 bases from J, with 15 bases between. This CDR3 is 12 amino acids long.

This clonotype was counted a few times. The chain combines TRBV5-5 with TRBJ2-7; D might be TRBD1 (5 bases). Germline V CDR1 and CDR2: SGHKS, YYEKEE (reference sequence). The CDR3 is 14 amino acids. V lost 7 bases and J lost 4, with 18 bases in between. CDR3 in DNA: TGTGCCAGCCGTTCGGTTCAGGGCGTATACGAGCAGTACTTC. Its translation is CASRSVQGVYEQYF. The full variable domain, rest sourced from reference TRBV5-5 and TRBJ2-7, is DAGVTQSPTHLIKTRGQQVTLRCSPISGHKSVSWYQQVLGQGPQFIFQYYEKEERGRGNFPDRFSARQFPNYSSELNVNALLLGDSALYLCASRSVQGVYEQYFGPGTRLTVT.

The chain combines TRBV20-1 with TRBJ2-7; 7 positions agree with TRBD1. Per the germline V gene, CDR1 is DFQATT and CDR2 is SNEGSKA (reference sequence). This CDR3 contains 17 residues. V lost 1 base, J lost 3 bases, and 15 bases stayed unmatched. This CDR3 reads CSARVRPPGQIFYEQYF. The CDR3, as DNA: TGCAGTGCTAGAGTTCGTCCGCCGGGACAGATTTTCTACGAGCAGTACTTC.

There are many counts of this clonotype. This rearrangement joins TRBV12-3 or TRBV12-4 to TRBJ2-2; D may be TRBD2 (6 bases). This CDR3 contains 13 residues. With 5 bases removed from V and 6 bases from J, the gap between germline ends came to 10 bases. In DNA, the CDR3 is TGTGCCAGCAGTGGGCCGGGGGCCGGGGAGCTGTTTTTT. Amino acid sequence: CASSGPGAGELFF.

The CDR3 DNA reads as TGTGCCAGCAGTACCCAGGGAGATACGCAGTATTTT. Protein: CASSTQGDTQYF. This chain connects TRBV28 to TRBJ2-3, with D tentatively TRBD1 (5 bases). Trimming removed 5 bases at V and 5 bases at J, with 8 bases between. This CDR3 is 12 amino acids long. Germline CDR1 reads MDHEN; CDR2 reads SYDVKM.

This clonotype was observed a few times. Being one base from a much bigger clone, this may be a read error. CDR3 sequence: CASSRGASGSDEQFF. CDR3 nucleotides: TGTGCCAGCAGCCGAGGGGCTAGCGGGAGCGATGAGCAGTTCTTC. The chain links TRBV5-1 to TRBJ2-1; TRBD2 matches at 10 bases. The length of the CDR3 is 15 residues. In germline, CDR1 is SGHRS, CDR2 YFSETQ.

This clonotype was detected many times. The chain carries TRBV20-1 and TRBJ2-7; 10 positions match TRBD2. Germline trimming cut 2 bases from V and 8 bases from J; bases unmatched to any gene: 6. CDR1 and CDR2 from the germline V gene are DFQATT and SNEGSKA (reference sequence). CDR3 length: 13 residues. CDR3 sequence (DNA): TGCAGTGCTAGACGACTAGCGGGCTGGAAGCAGTACTTC. It encodes CSARRLAGWKQYF.

V gene TRBV6-1 combines with J gene TRBJ2-5; 7 nucleotides agree with TRBD2. CDR3 length equals 18 residues. The germline gives CDR1 MNHNS, CDR2 SASEGT. The trim removed 6 bases at V and 7 bases at J, leaving 23 bases unmatched. In DNA, the CDR3 is TGTGCCAGCAGACGGAATAGTGACAGCGGGGACTTATCTGGGACCCAGTACTTC. Translation gives CASRRNSDSGDLSGTQYF.

J is TRBJ2-3 and V is TRBV20-1, with a possible D match to TRBD2 (6 bases). Per the germline V gene, CDR1 is DFQATT and CDR2 is SNEGSKA (reference sequence). The CDR3 spans 16 residues. V dropped 2 bases and J dropped 1 base, with 16 bases sitting between them. The CDR3, as DNA: TGCAGTGCTAGACCCTCCAGTACGGGAGGCACAGATACGCAGTATTTT. Translated, it gives CSARPSSTGGTDTQYF.

This clonotype turned up a few times. The V gene is TRBV29-1, the J gene TRBJ1-1, with TRBD1 as a possible D gene (5 bases). Trimming took 5 bases from V and 6 from J, leaving 7 bases between them. Per the germline V gene, CDR1 is SQVTM and CDR2 is ANQGSEA. The CDR3 runs 10 residues. CDR3 protein: CSVPGPEAFF. DNA for the CDR3: TGCAGCGTTCCAGGGCCTGAAGCTTTCTTT.

This clonotype was detected ten times or more. The gene calls are TRBV9 and TRBJ1-3; 7 nucleotides align to TRBD1. Germline V CDR1 and CDR2: SGDLS, YYNGEE. The CDR3 is 15 residues long. Trimming removed 3 bases from V and 7 bases from J; junction bases left unmatched: 10. The CDR3 DNA sequence: TGTGCCAGCAGCGCCAGGACAGGAGCCGGGAACACCATATATTTT. Protein: CASSARTGAGNTIYF.

This clonotype was observed a few times. The chain joins TRBV25-1 to TRBJ1-3; TRBD1 might be the D (5 bases). This CDR3 comprises 17 residues. In germline, CDR1 is MGHDK, CDR2 SYGVNS. The V end was cut by 5 bases, the J end by 0 bases, with 17 bases between. In DNA form, the CDR3 reads TGTGCCAGCAGTTTGTCAGGGCAGGAGCTCTCTGGAAACACCATATATTTT. As protein: CASSLSGQELSGNTIYF.

This clonotype was observed at least ten times. V usage is TRBV30 and J usage is TRBJ1-5; D gene uncertain. Germline lookup yields CDR1 GTSNPN and CDR2 SVGIG (reference sequence). The CDR3 consists of 13 residues. V lost 1 base and J lost 9, with 13 bases in between. The CDR3 loop reads CAWSDRPNRPQHF. CDR3 DNA sequence: TGTGCCTGGAGTGACCGTCCTAATAGGCCCCAGCATTTT.

This clonotype came up many times. The rearrangement joins TRBV11-2 to TRBJ2-7; D perhaps matches TRBD1 (5 bases). V lost 0 bases, J lost 0 bases, and 9 bases lay in between. This CDR3 contains 15 residues. Germline lookup yields CDR1 SGHAT and CDR2 FQNNGV. DNA for the CDR3: TGTGCCAGCAGCTTAGAAGGGGAATCCTCCTACGAGCAGTACTTC. This gives the protein CASSLEGESSYEQYF.

The CDR3 sequence: CASSYIRQGELFF. CDR3 sequence (DNA): TGTGCCAGCAGTTATATCAGGCAGGGGGAGCTGTTTTTT. The rearrangement joins TRBV6-5 to TRBJ2-2; D remains unclear. The CDR3 has 13 residues. The germline V and J ends were trimmed by 3 bases and 8 bases, with 10 bases remaining between them. Germline-derived CDR1 and CDR2 are MNHEY and SVGAGI.

This clonotype was detected ten times or more. J is TRBJ1-4 and V is TRBV5-6, with TRBD1 identical over 9 bases. V lost 4 bases, J lost 8 bases, and 6 bases stayed unmatched. CDR1 is SGHDT, CDR2 YYEEEE, per germline. The CDR3 loop spans 14 amino acids. The CDR3, as DNA: TGTGCCAGCAGCAAGACAGGGGGGCTAGAAAAACTGTTTTTT. It encodes CASSKTGGLEKLFF.

The chain couples TRBV6-1 to TRBJ1-2; 10 positions match TRBD1. The V and J ends lost 7 bases and 5 bases, in that order; junction bases with no gene match: 10. This CDR3 is 15 amino acids long. Germline V gives CDR1 MNHNS, CDR2 SASEGT. The CDR3 protein is CASKAGTGVGYGYTF. In nucleotides, the CDR3 is TGTGCCAGCAAAGCCGGGACAGGGGTCGGTTATGGCTACACCTTC.